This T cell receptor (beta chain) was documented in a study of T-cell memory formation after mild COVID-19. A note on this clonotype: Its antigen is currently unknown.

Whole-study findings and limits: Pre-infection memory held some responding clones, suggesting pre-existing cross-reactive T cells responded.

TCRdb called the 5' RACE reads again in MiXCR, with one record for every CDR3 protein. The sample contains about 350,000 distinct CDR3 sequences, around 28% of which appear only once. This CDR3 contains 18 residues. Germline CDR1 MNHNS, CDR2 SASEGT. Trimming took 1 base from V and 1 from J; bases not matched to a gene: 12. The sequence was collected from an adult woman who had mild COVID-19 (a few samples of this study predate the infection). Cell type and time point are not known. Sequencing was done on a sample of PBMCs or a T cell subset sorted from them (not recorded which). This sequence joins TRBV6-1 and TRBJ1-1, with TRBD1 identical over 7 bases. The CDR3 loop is CASSEVKETGWKNTEAFF. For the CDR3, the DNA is TGTGCCAGCAGTGAAGTTAAAGAGACAGGGTGGAAGAACACTGAAGCTTTCTTT.